A selection of T cell receptor beta chains follows, all from one sample in a study of vaccination and CD4 T cells after COVID-19. TCRdb processed the PCR reads anew with MiXCR; each CDR3 protein has one entry. The sample consists of roughly 8,700 distinct CDR3 sequences, around 48% of them appearing once. These receptors have no identified antigens. Sequencing was carried out using CD4+ T cells from blood, cultured in vitro. These receptors all stem from a human donor in good health. CDR3s include the opening cysteine and the closing phenylalanine or tryptophan. The D gene is left open where the match is weak. Clone size appears in some rows only: once, few, many, or a class for an expanded clone.

d_call: NA
v_call: TRBV6-1
clone_size: few
j_call: TRBJ1-4
cdr3_nt: TGTGCCAGCAGTCCCGCCGGGACGAATGAAAAACTGTTTTTT
cdr3_aa: CASSPAGTNEKLFF

d_call: NA
v_call: TRBV2
clone_size: NA
j_call: TRBJ2-5
cdr3_nt: TGTGCCAGCAGCCAACCTCGTAGCCAAGAGACCCAGTACTTC
cdr3_aa: CASSQPRSQETQYF

d_call: TRBD1
v_call: TRBV7-9
clone_size: few
j_call: TRBJ1-3
cdr3_nt: TGTGCCAGCAGCGCAGGGACAGGGAGTGGAAACACCATATATTTT
cdr3_aa: CASSAGTGSGNTIYF

d_call: NA
v_call: TRBV6-4
clone_size: NA
j_call: TRBJ2-2
cdr3_nt: TGTGCCAGCAGTGCCAGGTCGGGCACCGGGGAGCTGTTTTTT
cdr3_aa: CASSARSGTGELFF

d_call: TRBD1
v_call: TRBV2
clone_size: NA
j_call: TRBJ1-5
cdr3_nt: TGTGCCAGCAGTCCGGACAGGTCGATAGGGGCTCAGCCCCAGCATTTT
cdr3_aa: CASSPDRSIGAQPQHF

d_call: NA
v_call: TRBV7-7
clone_size: NA
j_call: TRBJ2-5
cdr3_nt: TGTGCCAGCAGCCCTACGGGTGGGGGGATCGAGACCCAGTACTTC
cdr3_aa: CASSPTGGGIETQYF

d_call: NA
v_call: TRBV20-1
clone_size: few
j_call: TRBJ1-1
cdr3_nt: TGCAGTGCTAGATGGGGCTTGAACACTGAAGCTTTCTTT
cdr3_aa: CSARWGLNTEAFF

d_call: NA
v_call: TRBV21-1
clone_size: NA
j_call: TRBJ1-5
cdr3_nt: TGTGCCAGCAGCACCCCCCGCGACAGGGGCGCCCAGCCCCAGCATTTT
cdr3_aa: CASSTPRDRGAQPQHF

d_call: TRBD1
v_call: TRBV7-8
clone_size: few
j_call: TRBJ1-1
cdr3_nt: TGTGCCAGCAGCTTAGCGGTACAGGGGGATTTTTGGAACACTGAAGCTTTCTTT
cdr3_aa: CASSLAVQGDFWNTEAFF

d_call: NA
v_call: TRBV27
clone_size: NA
j_call: TRBJ2-7
cdr3_nt: TGTGCCAGCAGTCTGACATCGACAGTCTCCTACGAGCAGTACTTC
cdr3_aa: CASSLTSTVSYEQYF

d_call: TRBD2
v_call: TRBV11-2
clone_size: NA
j_call: TRBJ2-7
cdr3_nt: TGTGCCAGCAGCCAGGCCGATCGGGGGGGCGAGCAGTACTTC
cdr3_aa: CASSQADRGGEQYF

d_call: NA
v_call: TRBV7-9
clone_size: NA
j_call: TRBJ1-2
cdr3_nt: TGTGCCAGCAGCTTAGGAGGGGCAGAAAACTATGGCTACACCTTC
cdr3_aa: CASSLGGAENYGYTF

d_call: NA
v_call: TRBV27
clone_size: NA
j_call: TRBJ2-7
cdr3_nt: TGTGCCAGCAGTCCAAGAGGTGGCGGAGTCTCCTACGAGCAGTACTTC
cdr3_aa: CASSPRGGGVSYEQYF

d_call: NA
v_call: TRBV12-3/TRBV12-4
clone_size: NA
j_call: TRBJ2-7
cdr3_nt: TGTGCCAGCAGTTTAGCGGGGGGTCGCAAGCAGTACTTC
cdr3_aa: CASSLAGGRKQYF

d_call: TRBD2
v_call: TRBV9
clone_size: NA
j_call: TRBJ2-1
cdr3_nt: TGTGCCAGCAGCGCTAGCGGGGGGGCCTACTACAATGAGCAGTTCTTC
cdr3_aa: CASSASGGAYYNEQFF

d_call: NA
v_call: TRBV11-2
clone_size: NA
j_call: TRBJ1-1
cdr3_nt: TGTGCCAGCAGCATGACACGCGCCCCTGAAGCTTTCTTT
cdr3_aa: CASSMTRAPEAFF

d_call: NA
v_call: TRBV6-2/TRBV6-3
clone_size: NA
j_call: TRBJ2-3
cdr3_nt: TGTGCCAGCAGGGGCGGAGGCACAGATACGCAGTATTTT
cdr3_aa: CASRGGGTDTQYF

d_call: NA
v_call: TRBV30
clone_size: once
j_call: TRBJ2-2
cdr3_nt: TGTGCCTGGAGGGCTACAGGGACCGGGGAGCTGTTTTTT
cdr3_aa: CAWRATGTGELFF

d_call: NA
v_call: TRBV5-1
clone_size: once
j_call: TRBJ1-1
cdr3_nt: TGCGCCAGCAGGTTAGACCAAAGGGGGGCGACTGAAGCTTTCTTT
cdr3_aa: CASRLDQRGATEAFF

d_call: NA
v_call: TRBV6-1
clone_size: few
j_call: TRBJ2-7
cdr3_nt: TGTGCCAGCAGTCGAGGACACCTTATAGGTTACGAGCAGTACTTC
cdr3_aa: CASSRGHLIGYEQYF

d_call: NA
v_call: TRBV11-1
clone_size: NA
j_call: TRBJ1-6
cdr3_nt: TGTGCCAGCAGCTTAAGTTCCGGTTCACCCCTCCACTTT
cdr3_aa: CASSLSSGSPLHF

d_call: NA
v_call: TRBV10-3
clone_size: few
j_call: TRBJ1-1
cdr3_nt: TGTGCCATCCGGAGCGGGGTCTTGAACACTGAAGCTTTCTTT
cdr3_aa: CAIRSGVLNTEAFF

d_call: NA
v_call: TRBV29-1
clone_size: NA
j_call: TRBJ1-1
cdr3_nt: TGCAGCGTCAACCGGAGGGGGAACACTGAAGCTTTCTTT
cdr3_aa: CSVNRRGNTEAFF

d_call: TRBD2
v_call: TRBV20-1
clone_size: NA
j_call: TRBJ2-5
cdr3_nt: TGCAGTGCCCGTCGTCTAGCGGGTTCCCAAGAGACCCAGTACTTC
cdr3_aa: CSARRLAGSQETQYF

d_call: NA
v_call: TRBV5-1
clone_size: few
j_call: TRBJ1-2
cdr3_nt: TGCGCCAGCAGGCCTACCGTGGACGGTGGCTACACCTTC
cdr3_aa: CASRPTVDGGYTF

d_call: NA
v_call: TRBV6-1
clone_size: few
j_call: TRBJ2-2
cdr3_nt: TGTGCCAGCAGGAAAGCGGAAGGGAACACCGGGGAGCTGTTTTTT
cdr3_aa: CASRKAEGNTGELFF

d_call: TRBD1
v_call: TRBV6-4
clone_size: few
j_call: TRBJ1-2
cdr3_nt: TGTGCCAGCAGTGACTCTGACAGGGGGTATGGCTACACCTTC
cdr3_aa: CASSDSDRGYGYTF

d_call: TRBD1
v_call: TRBV7-2
clone_size: NA
j_call: TRBJ1-1
cdr3_nt: TGTGCCAGCAGCCCCCTGACAGGGGTACATGAAGCTTTCTTT
cdr3_aa: CASSPLTGVHEAFF

d_call: TRBD2
v_call: TRBV7-6
clone_size: NA
j_call: TRBJ2-1
cdr3_nt: TGTGCCAGCAGCTTCGAAGTAGGGATCACTAGCGCTGGGGGTGAGCAGTTCTTC
cdr3_aa: CASSFEVGITSAGGEQFF

d_call: NA
v_call: TRBV15
clone_size: NA
j_call: TRBJ2-7
cdr3_nt: TGTGCCACCAGCAGAGACCCCCTTAAGGACGAGCAGTACTTC
cdr3_aa: CATSRDPLKDEQYF

d_call: NA
v_call: TRBV15
clone_size: NA
j_call: TRBJ2-1
cdr3_nt: TGTGCCACCAGCAGAGATCCCCTCTCGACTGCAGGGGACAATGAGCAGTTCTTC
cdr3_aa: CATSRDPLSTAGDNEQFF

d_call: TRBD1
v_call: TRBV24-1
clone_size: NA
j_call: TRBJ2-1
cdr3_nt: TGTGCCACCAGTGATTCCCTCGACAGGGTGGCCTACAATGAGCAGTTCTTC
cdr3_aa: CATSDSLDRVAYNEQFF

d_call: NA
v_call: TRBV10-2
clone_size: NA
j_call: TRBJ2-2
cdr3_nt: TGCGCCAGCAGTGAGTCGAAATGGGGGACGAACACCGGGGAGCTGTTTTTT
cdr3_aa: CASSESKWGTNTGELFF

d_call: TRBD2
v_call: TRBV20-1
clone_size: few
j_call: TRBJ2-7
cdr3_nt: TGCAGTGCTCGGGTGGTGGGGGGGAGCGGGAGCTCCTACGAGCAGTACTTC
cdr3_aa: CSARVVGGSGSSYEQYF

d_call: NA
v_call: TRBV6-1
clone_size: NA
j_call: TRBJ2-7
cdr3_nt: TGTGCCAGCAAAAAACAGCCAGGGACCTACGAGCAGTACTTC
cdr3_aa: CASKKQPGTYEQYF

d_call: TRBD1
v_call: TRBV20-1
clone_size: few
j_call: TRBJ1-2
cdr3_nt: TGCAGTGCTGCCGCCGGGACAGCTAACTATGGCTACACCTTC
cdr3_aa: CSAAAGTANYGYTF

d_call: TRBD1
v_call: TRBV29-1
clone_size: few
j_call: TRBJ2-5
cdr3_nt: TGCAGCGTTGAGGTGGGACAGGGCTACCAAGAGACCCAGTACTTC
cdr3_aa: CSVEVGQGYQETQYF

d_call: TRBD2
v_call: TRBV19
clone_size: NA
j_call: TRBJ2-3
cdr3_nt: TGTGCCAGTAGTCCTAGCGGTACCACAGATACGCAGTATTTT
cdr3_aa: CASSPSGTTDTQYF

d_call: TRBD2
v_call: TRBV7-2
clone_size: few
j_call: TRBJ2-7
cdr3_nt: TGTGCCAGCAGCCTGCTAACTAGCGGGGCGTACGAGCAGTACTTC
cdr3_aa: CASSLLTSGAYEQYF

d_call: NA
v_call: TRBV20-1
clone_size: once
j_call: TRBJ2-3
cdr3_nt: TGCAGTGCTGCCCGGACAGCGGGCACAGATACGCAGTATTTT
cdr3_aa: CSAARTAGTDTQYF

d_call: TRBD1
v_call: TRBV20-1
clone_size: few
j_call: TRBJ1-2
cdr3_nt: TGCAGTGCTGTGACAGGGGAATCGATCAAAGCGGAGGGCTACACCTTC
cdr3_aa: CSAVTGESIKAEGYTF

d_call: TRBD1
v_call: TRBV2
clone_size: medium-sized
j_call: TRBJ1-2
cdr3_nt: TGTGCCAGCAGTGAAGAGCTTGGGACAGGAGGCTACACCTTC
cdr3_aa: CASSEELGTGGYTF

d_call: NA
v_call: TRBV7-2
clone_size: once
j_call: TRBJ1-3
cdr3_nt: TGTGCCAGCAGCTTAGTGGGGGGGGCGCGACCCGGTGGAAACACCATATATTTT
cdr3_aa: CASSLVGGARPGGNTIYF

d_call: NA
v_call: TRBV20-1
clone_size: few
j_call: TRBJ2-1
cdr3_nt: TGCAGTGCTAGCGGCTTGTCCTACAATGAGCAGTTCTTC
cdr3_aa: CSASGLSYNEQFF

d_call: NA
v_call: TRBV6-2/TRBV6-3
clone_size: once
j_call: TRBJ1-2
cdr3_nt: TGTGCCAGCAGTTACGCTTTAACCAAGATTTATGGCTACACCTTC
cdr3_aa: CASSYALTKIYGYTF

d_call: NA
v_call: TRBV5-4
clone_size: NA
j_call: TRBJ2-3
cdr3_nt: TGTGCCAGCAGCCCCAAGACTAGGGCAGATACGCAGTATTTT
cdr3_aa: CASSPKTRADTQYF

d_call: NA
v_call: TRBV20-1
clone_size: NA
j_call: TRBJ2-1
cdr3_nt: TGCAGTGCTAGAGAGTCGGCGGGCCGGGCTCGTTCCTACAATGAGCAGTTCTTC
cdr3_aa: CSARESAGRARSYNEQFF

d_call: NA
v_call: TRBV6-2/TRBV6-3
clone_size: few
j_call: TRBJ2-7
cdr3_nt: TGTGCCAGCAGCTCAGCGGGACAGCTTTCCTACGAGCAGTACTTC
cdr3_aa: CASSSAGQLSYEQYF

d_call: NA
v_call: TRBV20-1
clone_size: NA
j_call: TRBJ1-2
cdr3_nt: TGCAGTGCTAGCCCAGAATTTTATGGCTACACCTTC
cdr3_aa: CSASPEFYGYTF

d_call: NA
v_call: TRBV20-1
clone_size: few
j_call: TRBJ1-6
cdr3_nt: TGCAGTGTCTCAACCGGGACTGAGGGGTATTCACCCCTCCACTTT
cdr3_aa: CSVSTGTEGYSPLHF

d_call: NA
v_call: TRBV7-2
clone_size: NA
j_call: TRBJ2-7
cdr3_nt: TGTGCCAGCAGCATCACCGGGACGGTTACCTACGAGCAGTACTTC
cdr3_aa: CASSITGTVTYEQYF

d_call: NA
v_call: TRBV7-2
clone_size: NA
j_call: TRBJ2-2
cdr3_nt: TGTGCCAGCAGCTTAGAATTCGCCGGGGAGCTGTTTTTT
cdr3_aa: CASSLEFAGELFF

d_call: TRBD2
v_call: TRBV28
clone_size: NA
j_call: TRBJ2-7
cdr3_nt: TGTGCCAGCAGTTTGGGCGGGGGGCCTTCCTACGAGCAGTACTTC
cdr3_aa: CASSLGGGPSYEQYF

d_call: TRBD1
v_call: TRBV28
clone_size: NA
j_call: TRBJ2-7
cdr3_nt: TGTGCCAGCAGTGGCCGGACAGGGGTGTTTCACGAGCAGTACTTC
cdr3_aa: CASSGRTGVFHEQYF

d_call: NA
v_call: TRBV7-2
clone_size: NA
j_call: TRBJ2-5
cdr3_nt: TGTGCCAGCAGCGCGGGCGGTGCTGGAGAGACCCAGTACTTC
cdr3_aa: CASSAGGAGETQYF